The next 9 T cell receptor beta chains were all read from a single sample in a study of T cell changes during pregnancy in multiple sclerosis. This table comes from immunoSEQ multiplex PCR, and its TCRdb copy is limited to in-frame clones, with some not included. The sample consists of under 40,000 clones, just over 90% of them appearing once. The sample in question was CD4+ T cells from peripheral blood mononuclear cells, obtained in the third trimester of pregnancy. Every receptor here comes from a female donor in good health, enrolled as a control in a pregnancy study.

This clone appeared a single time. This rearrangement joins TRBV6-1 to TRBJ2-2, with D uncertain. V was cut by 11 bases and J by 1 base, with 11 bases left in between. The CDR3 sequence is 13 residues long. Germline CDR1 reads MNHNS; CDR2 reads SASEGT. Here the CDR3 DNA reads TGTGCCGGCTCCAGATTGAACACCGGGGAGCTGTTTTTT. Protein sequence: CAGSRLNTGELFF.

The rearrangement uses TRBV5-4 and TRBJ1-4; 8 positions match TRBD1. Germline V lookup: CDR1 SGHNT, CDR2 YYREEE (reference sequence). CDR3 length equals 17 residues. V lost 1 base, J lost 6 bases, and 11 bases stayed unmatched. The DNA for the CDR3 is TGTGCCAGCAGCTTGAGACAGGGGTCTAATTTGGATGAAAAACTGTTTTTT. Translation gives CASSLRQGSNLDEKLFF.

The chain couples TRBV27 to TRBJ2-7; D gene ambiguous. Between the trimmed V and J ends, which lost 7 bases and 6 bases, there was a span of 16 bases. This CDR3 contains 13 residues. Germline V CDR1 and CDR2: MNHEY, SMNVEV (reference sequence). The CDR3 DNA is TGTGCCAGCAACTCCAGACCCTCGGGCGAGCAGTACTTC. Translating it yields CASNSRPSGEQYF.

This clone came up once. The rearrangement uses TRBV11-2 and TRBJ2-7; a weak D match, TRBD1 (6 bases). Germline CDR1 reads SGHAT; CDR2 reads FQNNGV. The V end lost 5 bases, the J end lost 2 bases, and 16 bases lay between the germline ends. The CDR3 totals 15 residues. CDR3 bases: TGTGCCAGCAGCCCCGGACAGTTAACTACCTACGAGCAGTACTTC. It specifies CASSPGQLTTYEQYF.

The CDR3 loop reads CASSGRLAGAYEQYF. CDR3 nucleotide sequence: TGTGCCAGCAGCGGAAGACTAGCGGGGGCCTACGAGCAGTACTTC. This chain joins TRBV9 and TRBJ2-7; TRBD2 agrees at 12 bases. CDR3 length equals 15 residues. The germline gives CDR1 SGDLS, CDR2 YYNGEE. Losses at the gene ends were 3 bases for V and 2 bases for J; bases not matched to a gene: 3.

The chain joins TRBV18 to TRBJ1-3; D ambiguous. The V and J ends lost 2 bases and 4 bases respectively, with 9 bases between them. This CDR3 comprises 14 residues. Germline lookup yields CDR1 KGHSH and CDR2 LQKENI. The CDR3 DNA is TGTGCCAGCTCACCAGGGAGTAGCGGAAACACCATATATTTT. Its protein is CASSPGSSGNTIYF.

The CDR3 region has the DNA TGTGCCAGCAGTTACTCGCGCCGCTACGAGCAGTACTTC. Translation: CASSYSRRYEQYF. The chain carries TRBV6-5 and TRBJ2-7; no firm D call. This CDR3 is built from 13 residues. The V end lost 0 bases, the J end lost 3 bases, and 6 bases lay between the germline ends. CDR1 MNHEY and CDR2 SVGAGI come from the germline V gene.

The chain joins TRBV19 to TRBJ2-3; 7 bases fit TRBD1. The CDR3 sequence is 14 residues long. From germline, CDR1 is LNHDA and CDR2 SQIVND (reference sequence). V gave up 4 bases and J gave up 4 bases; unmatched junction bases: 5. The CDR3 DNA is TGTGCCAGTAGTACTTATCAGGGGGCAGATACGCAGTATTTT. Protein product: CASSTYQGADTQYF.

The V gene is TRBV9, the J gene TRBJ2-1, with 8 nucleotides matching TRBD2. CDR3 length: 14 amino acids. Trimming at V came to 3 bases and at J to 4 bases, leaving 3 bases not matched to a gene. Germline values: CDR1 SGDLS, CDR2 YYNGEE. In nucleotides, the CDR3 is TGTGCCAGCAGCGGGACTAGCTCTTACAATGAGCAGTTCTTC. Protein sequence: CASSGTSSYNEQFF.